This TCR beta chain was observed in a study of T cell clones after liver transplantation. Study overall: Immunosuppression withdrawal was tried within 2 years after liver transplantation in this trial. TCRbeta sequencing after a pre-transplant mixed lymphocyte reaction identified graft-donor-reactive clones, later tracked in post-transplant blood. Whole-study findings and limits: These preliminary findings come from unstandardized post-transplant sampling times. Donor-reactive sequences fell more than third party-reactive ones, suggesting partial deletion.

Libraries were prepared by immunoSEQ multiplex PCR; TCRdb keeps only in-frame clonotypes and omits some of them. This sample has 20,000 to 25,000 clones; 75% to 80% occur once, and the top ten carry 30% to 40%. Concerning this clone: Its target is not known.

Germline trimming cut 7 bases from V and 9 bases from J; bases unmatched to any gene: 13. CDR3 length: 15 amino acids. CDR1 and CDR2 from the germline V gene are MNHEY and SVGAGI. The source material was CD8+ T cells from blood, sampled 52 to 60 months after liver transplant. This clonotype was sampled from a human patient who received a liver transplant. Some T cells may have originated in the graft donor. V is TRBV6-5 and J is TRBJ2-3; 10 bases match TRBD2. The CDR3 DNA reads TGTGCCAGCAATGCCCAGCGGGGGGGTGGCGGGACGCAGTATTTT. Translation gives CASNAQRGGGGTQYF.